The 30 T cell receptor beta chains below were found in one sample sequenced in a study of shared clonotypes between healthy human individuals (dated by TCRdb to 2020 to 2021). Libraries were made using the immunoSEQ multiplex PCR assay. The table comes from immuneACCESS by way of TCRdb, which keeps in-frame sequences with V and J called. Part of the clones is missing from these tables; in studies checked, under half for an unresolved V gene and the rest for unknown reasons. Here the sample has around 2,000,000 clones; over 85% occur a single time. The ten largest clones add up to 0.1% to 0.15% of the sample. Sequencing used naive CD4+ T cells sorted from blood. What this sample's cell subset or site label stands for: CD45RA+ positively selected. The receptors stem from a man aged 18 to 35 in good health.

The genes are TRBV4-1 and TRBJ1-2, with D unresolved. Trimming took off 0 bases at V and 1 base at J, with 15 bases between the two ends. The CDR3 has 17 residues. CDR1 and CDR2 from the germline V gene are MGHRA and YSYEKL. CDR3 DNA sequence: TGCGCCAGCAGCCAAGATCTCCATAATGGGGTTAACTATGGCTACACCTTC. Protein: CASSQDLHNGVNYGYTF.

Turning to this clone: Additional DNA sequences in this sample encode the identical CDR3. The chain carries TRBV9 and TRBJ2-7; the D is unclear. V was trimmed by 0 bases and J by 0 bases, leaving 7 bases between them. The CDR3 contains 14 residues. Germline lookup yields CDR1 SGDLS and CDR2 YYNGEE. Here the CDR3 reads CASSVEGSSYEQYF. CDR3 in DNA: TGTGCCAGCAGCGTAGAAGGTAGCTCCTACGAGCAGTACTTC.

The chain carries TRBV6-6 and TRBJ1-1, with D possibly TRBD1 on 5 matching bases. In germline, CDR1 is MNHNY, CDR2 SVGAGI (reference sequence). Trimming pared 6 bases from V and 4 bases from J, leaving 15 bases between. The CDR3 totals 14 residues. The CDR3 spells CASRSTREGTEAFF. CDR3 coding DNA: TGTGCCAGCAGGTCCACCAGGGAAGGCACTGAAGCTTTCTTT.

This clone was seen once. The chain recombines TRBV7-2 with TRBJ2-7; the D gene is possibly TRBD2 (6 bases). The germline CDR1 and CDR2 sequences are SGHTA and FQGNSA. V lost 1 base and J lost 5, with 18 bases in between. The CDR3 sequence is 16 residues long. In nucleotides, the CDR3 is TGTGCCAGCAGCTTAGTAGGCGGGGCTACTACAAACGAGCAGTACTTC. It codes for CASSLVGGATTNEQYF.

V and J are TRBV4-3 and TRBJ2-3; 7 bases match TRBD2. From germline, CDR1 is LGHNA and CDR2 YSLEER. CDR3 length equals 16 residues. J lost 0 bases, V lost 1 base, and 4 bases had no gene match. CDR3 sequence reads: CASSQVLAVSTDTQYF. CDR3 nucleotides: TGCGCCAGCAGCCAAGTTCTAGCGGTTAGCACAGATACGCAGTATTTT.

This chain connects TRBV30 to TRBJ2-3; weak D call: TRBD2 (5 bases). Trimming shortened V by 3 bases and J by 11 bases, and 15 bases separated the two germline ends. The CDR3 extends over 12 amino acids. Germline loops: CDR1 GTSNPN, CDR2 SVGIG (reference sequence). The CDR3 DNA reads TGTGCCTGGAGGGGTAATGGGGAGTTGCAGTATTTT. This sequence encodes CAWRGNGELQYF.

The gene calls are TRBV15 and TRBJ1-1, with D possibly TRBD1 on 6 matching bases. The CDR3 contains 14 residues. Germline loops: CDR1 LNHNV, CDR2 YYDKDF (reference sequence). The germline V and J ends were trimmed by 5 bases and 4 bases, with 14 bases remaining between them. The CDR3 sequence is CATSLTTGFTEAFF. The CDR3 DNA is TGTGCCACCAGCTTAACAACAGGGTTCACTGAAGCTTTCTTT.

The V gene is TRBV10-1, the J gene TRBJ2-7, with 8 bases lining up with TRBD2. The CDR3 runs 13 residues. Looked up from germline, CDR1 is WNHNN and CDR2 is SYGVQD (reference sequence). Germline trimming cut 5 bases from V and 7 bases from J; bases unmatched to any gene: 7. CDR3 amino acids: CASSNGGAGEQYF. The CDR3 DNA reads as TGCGCCAGCAGTAACGGGGGGGCCGGGGAGCAGTACTTC.

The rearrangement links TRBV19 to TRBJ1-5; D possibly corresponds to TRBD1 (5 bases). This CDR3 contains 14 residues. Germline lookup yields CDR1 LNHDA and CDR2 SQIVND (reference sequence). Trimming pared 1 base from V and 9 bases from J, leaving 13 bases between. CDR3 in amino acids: CASSIGRGGSPQHF. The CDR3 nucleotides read TGTGCCAGTAGTATAGGTCGGGGGGGTTCGCCCCAGCATTTT. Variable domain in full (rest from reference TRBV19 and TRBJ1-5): DGGITQSPKYLFRKEGQNVTLSCEQNLNHDAMYWYRQDPGQGLRLIYYSQIVNDFQKGDIAEGYSVSREKKESFPLTVTSAQKNPTAFYLCASSIGRGGSPQHFGDGTRLSIL.

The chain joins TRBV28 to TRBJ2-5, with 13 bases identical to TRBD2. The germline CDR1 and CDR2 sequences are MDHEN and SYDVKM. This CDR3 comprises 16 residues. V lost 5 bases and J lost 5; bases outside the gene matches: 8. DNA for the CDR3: TGTGCCAGCAGTCTAACTAGCGGGGGGGCGGAGGAGACCCAGTACTTC. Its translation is CASSLTSGGAEETQYF.

CDR3 bases: TGTGCCAGTAGAAGGATTCAAGAAGATCAGCCCCAGCATTTT. The encoded protein is CASRRIQEDQPQHF. The V gene is TRBV19, the J gene TRBJ1-5; no firm D call. V gave up 6 bases and J gave up 5 bases, with 14 bases separating them. Germline V CDR1 and CDR2: LNHDA, SQIVND (reference sequence). This CDR3 contains 14 residues.

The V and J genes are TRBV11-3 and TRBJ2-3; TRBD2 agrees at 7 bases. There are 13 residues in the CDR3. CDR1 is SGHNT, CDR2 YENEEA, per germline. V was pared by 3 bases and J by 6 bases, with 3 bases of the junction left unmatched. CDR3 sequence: CASSLGLRDTQYF. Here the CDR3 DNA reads TGTGCCAGCAGCTTGGGACTAAGGGATACGCAGTATTTT.

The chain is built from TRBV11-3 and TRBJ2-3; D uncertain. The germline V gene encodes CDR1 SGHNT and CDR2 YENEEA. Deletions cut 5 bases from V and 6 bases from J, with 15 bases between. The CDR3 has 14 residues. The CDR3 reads CASSPGPPQDTQYF. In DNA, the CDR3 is TGTGCCAGCAGCCCAGGACCGCCTCAGGATACGCAGTATTTT.

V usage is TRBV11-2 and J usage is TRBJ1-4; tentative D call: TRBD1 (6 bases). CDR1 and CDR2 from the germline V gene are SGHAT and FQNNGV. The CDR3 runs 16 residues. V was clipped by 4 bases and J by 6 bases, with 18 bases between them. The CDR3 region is CASSSRPRGGDEKLFF. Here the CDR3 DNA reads TGTGCCAGCAGCTCCCGCCCCAGGGGAGGGGATGAAAAACTGTTTTTT.

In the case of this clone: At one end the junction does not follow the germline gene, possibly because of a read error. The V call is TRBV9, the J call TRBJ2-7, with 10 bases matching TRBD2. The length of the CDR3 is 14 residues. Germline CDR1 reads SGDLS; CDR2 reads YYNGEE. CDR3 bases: TGTGCCAGCAACGTAGCGGGGGGAACCTACGAGCAGTACTTC. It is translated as CASNVAGGTYEQYF.

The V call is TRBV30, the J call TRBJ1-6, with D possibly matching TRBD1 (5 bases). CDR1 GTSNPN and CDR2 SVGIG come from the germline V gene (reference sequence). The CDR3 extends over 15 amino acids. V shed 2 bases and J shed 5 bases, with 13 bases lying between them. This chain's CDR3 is CAWSTDRKNNSPLHF. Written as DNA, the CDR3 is TGTGCCTGGAGTACTGACAGAAAGAATAATTCACCCCTCCACTTT.

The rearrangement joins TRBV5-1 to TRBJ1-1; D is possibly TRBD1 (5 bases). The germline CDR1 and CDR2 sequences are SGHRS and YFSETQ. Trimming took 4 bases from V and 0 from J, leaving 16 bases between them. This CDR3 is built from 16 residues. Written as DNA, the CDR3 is TGCGCCAGCAGCCGCCGTCCCGAAGGGGTGAACACTGAAGCTTTCTTT. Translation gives CASSRRPEGVNTEAFF.

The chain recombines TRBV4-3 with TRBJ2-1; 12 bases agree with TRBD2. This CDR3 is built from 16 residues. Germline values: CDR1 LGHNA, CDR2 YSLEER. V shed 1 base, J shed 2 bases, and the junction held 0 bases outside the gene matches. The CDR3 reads CASSQGLAGAYNEQFF. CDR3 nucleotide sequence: TGCGCCAGCAGCCAAGGACTAGCGGGAGCCTACAATGAGCAGTTCTTC.

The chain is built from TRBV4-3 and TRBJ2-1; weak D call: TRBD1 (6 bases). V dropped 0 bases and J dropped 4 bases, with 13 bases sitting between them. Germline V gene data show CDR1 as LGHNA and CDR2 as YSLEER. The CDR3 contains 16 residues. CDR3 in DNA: TGCGCCAGCAGCCAAGATCCCAGCGGACAGTACAATGAGCAGTTCTTC. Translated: CASSQDPSGQYNEQFF.

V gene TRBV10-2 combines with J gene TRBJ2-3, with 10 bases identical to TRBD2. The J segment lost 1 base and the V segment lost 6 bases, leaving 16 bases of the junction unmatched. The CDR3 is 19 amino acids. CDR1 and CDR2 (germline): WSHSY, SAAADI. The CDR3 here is CASRERERGGPRGTDTQYF. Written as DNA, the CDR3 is TGCGCCAGCAGGGAGCGAGAGCGGGGGGGTCCCCGAGGCACAGATACGCAGTATTTT.

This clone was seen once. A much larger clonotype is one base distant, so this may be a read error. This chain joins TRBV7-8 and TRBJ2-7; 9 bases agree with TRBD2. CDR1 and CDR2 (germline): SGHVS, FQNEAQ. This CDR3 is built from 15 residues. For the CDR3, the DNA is TGTGCCAGCAGCTTAGAGGTTAGCGGGAGCTACGGGCAGTACTTC. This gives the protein CASSLEVSGSYGQYF.

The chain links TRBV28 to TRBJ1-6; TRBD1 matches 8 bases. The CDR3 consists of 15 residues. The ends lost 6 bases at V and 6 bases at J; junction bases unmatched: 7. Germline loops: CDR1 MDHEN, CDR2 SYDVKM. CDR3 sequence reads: CASRITGGSNSPLHF. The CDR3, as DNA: TGTGCCAGCAGAATAACAGGGGGGTCTAATTCACCCCTCCACTTT. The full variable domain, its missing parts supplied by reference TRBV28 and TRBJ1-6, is DVKVTQSSRYLVKRTGEKVFLECVQDMDHENMFWYRQDPGLGLRLIYFSYDVKMKEKGDIPEGYSVSREKKERFSLILESASTNQTSMYLCASRITGGSNSPLHFGNGTRLTVT.

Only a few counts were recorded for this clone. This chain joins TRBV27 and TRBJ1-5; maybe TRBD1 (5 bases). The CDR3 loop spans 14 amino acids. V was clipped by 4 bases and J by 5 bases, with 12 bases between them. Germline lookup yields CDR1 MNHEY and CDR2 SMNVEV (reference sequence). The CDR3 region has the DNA TGTGCCAGCAGTTATTTGGGGGTAGATCAGCCCCAGCATTTT. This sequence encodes CASSYLGVDQPQHF.

The CDR3 loop reads CASTPQGETYTDTQYF. The CDR3 region has the DNA TGCGCCAGCACCCCCCAGGGCGAGACTTACACAGATACGCAGTATTTT. The V call is TRBV5-1, the J call TRBJ2-3, with D possibly TRBD1 on 5 matching bases. The V end lost 6 bases, the J end lost 2 bases, and 19 bases lay between the germline ends. The CDR3 is 16 residues long. The germline CDR1 and CDR2 sequences are SGHRS and YFSETQ.

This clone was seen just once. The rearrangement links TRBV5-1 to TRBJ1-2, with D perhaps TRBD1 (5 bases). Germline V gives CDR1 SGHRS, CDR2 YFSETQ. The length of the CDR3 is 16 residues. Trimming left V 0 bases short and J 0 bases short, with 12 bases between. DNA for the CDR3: TGCGCCAGCAGCTTGGAGGGAAGGGGACCTAACTATGGCTACACCTTC. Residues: CASSLEGRGPNYGYTF. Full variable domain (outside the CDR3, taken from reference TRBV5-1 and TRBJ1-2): KAGVTQTPRYLIKTRGQQVTLSCSPISGHRSVSWYQQTPGQGLQFLFEYFSETQRNKGNFPGRFSGRQFSNSRSEMNVSTLELGDSALYLCASSLEGRGPNYGYTFGSGTRLTVV.

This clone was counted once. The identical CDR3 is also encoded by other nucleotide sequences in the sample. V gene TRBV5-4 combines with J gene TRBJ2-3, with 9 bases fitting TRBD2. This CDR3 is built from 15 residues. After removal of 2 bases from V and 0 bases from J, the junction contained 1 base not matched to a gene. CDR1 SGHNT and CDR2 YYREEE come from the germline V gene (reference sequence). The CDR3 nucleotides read TGTGCCAGCAGCTTCACTAGCGGGAGCACAGATACGCAGTATTTT. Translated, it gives CASSFTSGSTDTQYF.

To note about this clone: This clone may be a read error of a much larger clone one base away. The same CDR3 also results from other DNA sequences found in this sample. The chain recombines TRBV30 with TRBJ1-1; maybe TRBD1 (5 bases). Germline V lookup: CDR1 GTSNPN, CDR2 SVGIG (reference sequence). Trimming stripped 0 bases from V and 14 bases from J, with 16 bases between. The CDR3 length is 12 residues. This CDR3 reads CAWSVGDGRAFF. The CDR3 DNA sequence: TGTGCCTGGAGTGTAGGGGATGGAAGAGCCTTCTTT.

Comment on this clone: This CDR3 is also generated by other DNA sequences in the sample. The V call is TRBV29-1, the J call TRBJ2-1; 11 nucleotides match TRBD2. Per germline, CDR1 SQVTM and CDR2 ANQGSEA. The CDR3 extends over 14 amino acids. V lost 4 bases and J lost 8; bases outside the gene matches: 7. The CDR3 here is CSVVGLAGGYEQFF. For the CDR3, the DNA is TGCAGCGTTGTAGGGCTAGCGGGAGGTTATGAGCAGTTCTTC.

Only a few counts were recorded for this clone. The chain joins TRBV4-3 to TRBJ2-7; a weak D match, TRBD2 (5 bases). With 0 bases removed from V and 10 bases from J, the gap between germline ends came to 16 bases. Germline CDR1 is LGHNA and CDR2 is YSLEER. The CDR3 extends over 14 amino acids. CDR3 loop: CASSQEAAPGRQYF. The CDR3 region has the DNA TGCGCCAGCAGCCAAGAAGCGGCGCCCGGACGACAGTACTTC.

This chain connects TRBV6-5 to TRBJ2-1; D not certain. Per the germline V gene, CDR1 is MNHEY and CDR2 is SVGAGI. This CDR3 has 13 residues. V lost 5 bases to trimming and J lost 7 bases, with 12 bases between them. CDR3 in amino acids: CASSPGIGNEQFF. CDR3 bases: TGTGCCAGCAGTCCGGGCATAGGGAATGAGCAGTTCTTC.